The 5 T cell receptor beta chains below all came from one sample that was sequenced in a study of lung T cells in sarcoidosis with Löfgren's syndrome. Each CDR3 protein gets one entry after TCRdb re-called the reads with MiXCR. This table has 3,200 or so distinct CDR3 sequences, roughly 17% appearing once. The specimen was CD4+ T cells from bronchoalveolar lavage. All receptors come from a human donor with sarcoidosis (Löfgren's syndrome or another form), or a control subject (not recorded which).

Details on this clonotype: A much larger clonotype is one base distant, so this may be a read error. The gene calls are TRBV24-1 and TRBJ2-1; possibly TRBD1 or TRBD2 for D (5 bases each). V shed 3 bases and J shed 5 bases, with 10 bases lying between them. The CDR3 is made up of 14 amino acids. CDR1 KGHDR and CDR2 SFDVKD come from the germline V gene. The CDR3 loop reads CATSDRGGDNEQFF. The CDR3 DNA reads as TGTGCCACCAGTGATCGGGGCGGAGACAATGAGCAGTTCTTC.

Notes on this clonotype: With a much larger clone just one base away, this may be a read error. The chain combines TRBV6-1 with TRBJ1-5; 9 bases are a match to TRBD1. The CDR3 extends over 14 amino acids. Germline lookup yields CDR1 MNHNS and CDR2 SASEGT. The CDR3 DNA follows: TGTGCCAGCAACCAGGACAGGGGATATCAGCTCCAGCATTTT. Residues: CASNQDRGYQLQHF.

About this clonotype: One base away lies a much larger clone, so this may be a sequencing read error. This chain uses TRBV7-3 with TRBJ2-3; the match to TRBD1 covers 7 bases. CDR1 is SGHTA and CDR2 is FQGTGA in the germline V gene. The CDR3 covers 13 residues. DNA of the CDR3: TGTGCCAGCAGCTTACAGGGGACAGATACGCATTATTTT. It translates to CASSLQGTDTHYF.

The gene calls are TRBV11-3 and TRBJ2-5; D call uncertain. Germline values: CDR1 SGHNT, CDR2 YENEEA. The CDR3 is 13 amino acids. V shed 0 bases and J shed 4 bases, with 6 bases lying between them. The CDR3 nucleotides are TGTGCCAGCAGCTTAGAAGGTCCAGAGACCCAGTACTTC. Translated: CASSLEGPETQYF.

This clonotype qualifies as medium-sized (0.01 to 0.1%). This sequence joins TRBV7-2 and TRBJ1-2; D possibly corresponds to TRBD1 (5 bases). The CDR3 is 12 amino acids. In germline, CDR1 is SGHTA, CDR2 FQGNSA. The germline V and J ends were trimmed by 3 bases and 8 bases, with 10 bases remaining between them. The CDR3 region has the DNA TGTGCCAGCAGCTTCCAGGGATACGGCTACACCTTC. This gives the protein CASSFQGYGYTF.